These 7 T cell receptor beta chains were sequenced from one sample in a study of control samples from healthy donors and cancer patients. The table came from immunoSEQ multiplex PCR; TCRdb's copy has only in-frame clones and leaves some out. The table shows 140,000 or so clones, with around 90% occurring only once. The specimen sequenced was blood. The receptors originated from a man aged 25 to 40 in good health.

CDR3 protein: CASSTRGEQFF. CDR3 nucleotide sequence: TGTGCCAGCAGCACTAGGGGTGAGCAGTTCTTC. The J gene is TRBJ2-1, the V gene TRBV7-2; possibly TRBD1 or TRBD2 for D (5 bases each). This CDR3 spans 11 amino acids. CDR1 is SGHTA and CDR2 is FQGNSA in the germline V gene. The V end was cut by 5 bases, the J end by 9 bases, with 8 bases between.

V is TRBV28 and J is TRBJ2-1; TRBD2 matches at 9 bases. From germline, CDR1 is MDHEN and CDR2 SYDVKM. This CDR3 has 15 amino acids. The V gene end was trimmed by 7 bases and the J gene end by 5 bases; junction bases not matched to a gene: 9. This CDR3 is CASIFSGGSNNEQFF. CDR3 in DNA: TGTGCCAGCATCTTCAGCGGGGGGTCCAACAATGAGCAGTTCTTC.

V gene TRBV9 combines with J gene TRBJ1-2; D gene unclear. The CDR3 contains 14 residues. V was shortened by 0 bases and J by 6 bases, with 12 bases between the two germline ends. Germline CDR1 reads SGDLS; CDR2 reads YYNGEE. The CDR3 DNA is TGTGCCAGCAGCGTAGGGGCCGAGTGGGATGGCTACACCTTC. Its protein product is CASSVGAEWDGYTF.

CDR3 DNA sequence: TGTGCCAGCAGTTACTCGACTGCCGAACAGGGTAGAGAGACCCAGTACTTC. Translation gives CASSYSTAEQGRETQYF. V usage is TRBV6-2 or TRBV6-3 and J usage is TRBJ2-5; tentatively, D is TRBD1 (6 bases). The CDR3 totals 17 residues. CDR1 and CDR2 (germline): MNHEY, SVGEGT. V shed 0 bases and J shed 4 bases, with 18 bases lying between them.

This clone appeared a single time. This rearrangement joins TRBV5-1 to TRBJ1-5; D is unclear. The germline V and J ends were trimmed by 0 bases and 6 bases, with 16 bases remaining between them. This CDR3 region has 16 residues. Germline V gene data show CDR1 as SGHRS and CDR2 as YFSETQ. This CDR3 is CASSLAGRIGSQPQHF. The DNA for the CDR3 is TGCGCCAGCAGCTTGGCGGGCAGGATTGGTAGTCAGCCCCAGCATTTT. Combining the CDR3 with reference TRBV5-1 and TRBJ1-5 gives the whole variable domain KAGVTQTPRYLIKTRGQQVTLSCSPISGHRSVSWYQQTPGQGLQFLFEYFSETQRNKGNFPGRFSGRQFSNSRSEMNVSTLELGDSALYLCASSLAGRIGSQPQHFGDGTRLSIL.

The CDR3 spells CASSLGFQGAEAFF. The CDR3 DNA reads as TGTGCCAGCAGCCTCGGGTTCCAGGGGGCTGAAGCTTTCTTT. The V and J genes are TRBV7-3 and TRBJ1-1, with 7 bases that match TRBD1. This CDR3 has 14 amino acids. The junction had 9 bases not matched to a gene; V was cut back by 5 bases and J by 6 bases. From germline, CDR1 is SGHTA and CDR2 FQGTGA.

V usage is TRBV2 and J usage is TRBJ2-7; D possibly corresponds to TRBD2 (6 bases). CDR3 size: 12 residues. V dropped 4 bases and J dropped 3 bases, with 7 bases sitting between them. CDR1 and CDR2 (germline): SNHLY, FYNNEI. The CDR3 region is CASSGDFYEQYF. CDR3 DNA: TGTGCCAGCAGTGGGGACTTCTACGAGCAGTACTTC.